The 26 T cell receptor beta chains reported below all come from one sample, sequenced in a study of Tregs in tolerant kidney transplant recipients (dated by TCRdb to between 2018 and 2021). Libraries were prepared through the immunoSEQ multiplex PCR assay. Sourced from immuneACCESS, this table was stored by TCRdb with only in-frame sequences that have V and J called. A share of the clones is absent; for the studies checked, an unresolved V gene accounts for under half, and the remainder has no known explanation. The sample table contains about 240,000 clones; only one count was recorded for about four fifths of them. The top ten hold around 0.61% of the sample. The specimen sequenced was CD4+ T cells from blood. The source of these receptors is a human donor in good health.

The rearrangement uses TRBV6-1 and TRBJ1-3; D is possibly TRBD1 (5 bases). The V gene's germline CDR1 is MNHNS and CDR2 SASEGT. The CDR3 is 13 residues long. Trimming took off 3 bases at V and 4 bases at J, with 7 bases between the two ends. The DNA for the CDR3 is TGTGCCAGCAGTGACAGGGCGGGAAACACCATATATTTT. Its translation is CASSDRAGNTIYF.

This chain uses TRBV7-9 with TRBJ1-1; tentative D call: TRBD1 (5 bases). CDR1 is SEHNR, CDR2 FQNEAQ, per germline (reference sequence). The CDR3 runs to 13 residues. V was clipped by 0 bases and J by 3 bases, with 5 bases between them. The CDR3 here is CASSLAGDTEAFF. The CDR3 coding sequence is TGTGCCAGCAGCTTAGCAGGGGACACTGAAGCTTTCTTT. Complete variable domain (other parts from reference TRBV7-9 and TRBJ1-1): DTGVSQNPRHKITKRGQNVTFRCDPISEHNRLYWYRQTLGQGPEFLTYFQNEAQLEKSRLLSDRFSAERPKGSFSTLEIQRTEQGDSAMYLCASSLAGDTEAFFGQGTRLTVV.

This clone was counted a single time. The V and J genes are TRBV9 and TRBJ2-2; D call uncertain. Per germline, CDR1 SGDLS and CDR2 YYNGEE. V lost 3 bases and J 0 bases, leaving 15 bases between the germline ends. There are 17 residues in the CDR3. This chain's CDR3 is CASSARANIANTGELFF. As DNA, the CDR3 is TGTGCCAGCAGCGCCCGAGCAAATATTGCGAACACCGGGGAGCTGTTTTTT.

CDR3 in amino acids: CASNTGRETQYF. Written as DNA, the CDR3 is TGTGCCAGCAACACAGGGAGAGAGACCCAGTACTTC. This chain connects TRBV2 to TRBJ2-5, with a tentative D call TRBD1 (6 bases). CDR1 is SNHLY and CDR2 is FYNNEI in the germline V gene. This CDR3 is built from 12 residues. Trimming stripped 7 bases from V and 4 bases from J, with 10 bases between.

This sequence joins TRBV5-6 and TRBJ2-7, with 8 bases aligning to TRBD1. Germline assignment: CDR1 SGHDT and CDR2 YYEEEE. This CDR3 spans 15 amino acids. The V and J ends lost 4 bases and 2 bases, in that order; junction bases with no gene match: 8. CDR3 bases: TGTGCCAGCAGCCAAGGACAGGGCGCAGCCTACGAGCAGTACTTC. Translated: CASSQGQGAAYEQYF.

The chain carries TRBV7-6 and TRBJ2-2; TRBD2 matches 7 bases. This CDR3 is built from 17 residues. Germline loops: CDR1 SGHVS, CDR2 FNYEAQ. V was clipped by 1 base and J by 6 bases; unmatched bases: 11. The CDR3 here is CASSLVPSGSSSGELFF. CDR3 bases: TGTGCCAGCAGCTTAGTGCCTAGCGGATCCAGTTCCGGGGAGCTGTTTTTT.

The chain links TRBV2 to TRBJ2-7; TRBD2 matches 8 bases. CDR3 length equals 13 residues. The V segment lost 5 bases and the J segment 7 bases; nucleotides outside the gene matches: 7. Germline-derived CDR1 and CDR2 are SNHLY and FYNNEI. The CDR3 here is CASSPTSESEQYF. CDR3 nucleotides: TGTGCCAGCAGTCCGACTAGCGAGAGTGAGCAGTACTTC.

In nucleotides, the CDR3 is TGTGCCAGCAGCTTGGGTGGGGTTACTGGCTACACCTTC. This translates into CASSLGGVTGYTF. The J gene is TRBJ1-2, the V gene TRBV5-6; D is unclear. Germline CDR1 is SGHDT and CDR2 is YYEEEE. The CDR3 loop spans 13 amino acids. V lost 0 bases to trimming and J lost 7 bases, with 10 bases between them. The full variable domain, in which reference TRBV5-6 and TRBJ1-2 provide the parts outside the CDR3, is DAGVTQSPTHLIKTRGQQVTLRCSPKSGHDTVSWYQQALGQGPQFIFQYYEEEERQRGNFPDRFSGHQFPNYSSELNVNALLLGDSALYLCASSLGGVTGYTFGSGTRLTVV.

The CDR3 bases are TGTGCCAGCAGCGCTAGGGGACCGTTCTCTGGAAACACCATATATTTT. This translates into CASSARGPFSGNTIYF. The chain links TRBV9 to TRBJ1-3, with D perhaps matching TRBD1 (5 bases). Trimming pared 3 bases from V and 0 bases from J, leaving 13 bases between. From germline, CDR1 is SGDLS and CDR2 YYNGEE. The CDR3 is made up of 16 amino acids. The variable domain in full, with the rest retrieved from reference TRBV9 and TRBJ1-3, is DSGVTQTPKHLITATGQRVTLRCSPRSGDLSVYWYQQSLDQGLQFLIQYYNGEERAKGNILERFSAQQFPDLHSELNLSSLELGDSALYFCASSARGPFSGNTIYFGEGSWLTVV.

The rearrangement joins TRBV19 to TRBJ2-3; a weak D match, TRBD2 (5 bases). V shed 5 bases and J shed 7 bases, with 16 bases lying between them. From germline, CDR1 is LNHDA and CDR2 SQIVND (reference sequence). The CDR3 loop spans 14 amino acids. The CDR3 coding sequence is TGTGCCAGTAGTGCGACTGGCCCGGGGAATACGCAGTATTTT. Translating it yields CASSATGPGNTQYF.

The genes are TRBV25-1 and TRBJ1-4; 7 bases are shared with TRBD1. CDR1 MGHDK and CDR2 SYGVNS come from the germline V gene. CDR3 length: 16 residues. V trimming: 4 bases; J trimming: 3 bases; junction bases outside the gene matches: 8. CDR3 nucleotide sequence: TGTGCCAGCAGTGGCTTACAGGGGTTATCTAATGAAAAACTGTTTTTT. It codes for CASSGLQGLSNEKLFF.

The V gene is TRBV29-1, the J gene TRBJ2-3, with TRBD2 matching 11 bases. CDR1 and CDR2 from the germline V gene are SQVTM and ANQGSEA. The junction had 4 bases not matched to a gene; V was cut back by 8 bases and J by 0 bases. The CDR3 totals 14 residues. The CDR3 here is CSFLAGGSTDTQYF. CDR3 coding DNA: TGCAGCTTTTTAGCGGGAGGGAGCACAGATACGCAGTATTTT.

The V and J genes are TRBV7-9 and TRBJ2-5; either TRBD1 or TRBD2 may supply D (5 bases each). The DNA end is a closer match to TRBJ2-7, so the J assignment may be wrong. There are 15 residues in the CDR3. Germline V gives CDR1 SEHNR, CDR2 FQNEAQ (reference sequence). The CDR3, as DNA: TGTGCCAGCAGCTTGGAGAGGGGATCGACCTACGAGCAGTACTTC. Translated, it gives CASSLERGSTYEQYF.

This clone was seen a handful of times. The rearrangement uses TRBV27 and TRBJ2-7, with 10 bases matching TRBD1. Trimming took 5 bases from V and 5 from J; bases not matched to a gene: 6. Germline-derived CDR1 and CDR2 are MNHEY and SMNVEV (reference sequence). This CDR3 contains 14 residues. DNA of the CDR3: TGTGCCAGCAGTCCTCGGACAGGGGGGAACGAGCAGTACTTC. It encodes CASSPRTGGNEQYF.

CDR3 sequence reads: CAISGDRNQPQHF. CDR3 nucleotides: TGTGCCATCAGTGGGGACAGGAATCAGCCCCAGCATTTT. The rearrangement links TRBV10-3 to TRBJ1-5, with 8 bases fitting TRBD1. The germline V gene has CDR1 ENHRY and CDR2 SYGVKD. The CDR3 is 13 residues long. The junction had 0 bases not matched to a gene; V was cut back by 4 bases and J by 4 bases.

This clone was observed a few times. V and J are TRBV15 and TRBJ2-7, with D tentatively TRBD2 (6 bases). V was clipped by 9 bases and J by 7 bases, with 22 bases between them. Germline values: CDR1 LNHNV, CDR2 YYDKDF (reference sequence). CDR3 length: 14 amino acids. The CDR3 spells CATGGTPGRSEQYF. The CDR3, as DNA: TGTGCCACAGGCGGGACGCCCGGGCGGTCGGAGCAGTACTTC.

V is TRBV11-2 and J is TRBJ2-1, with 9 bases lining up with TRBD2. Germline-derived CDR1 and CDR2 are SGHAT and FQNNGV. After removal of 5 bases from V and 7 bases from J, the junction contained 12 bases not matched to a gene. The CDR3 is 16 amino acids. CDR3 in amino acids: CASSPIPGLAQNEQFF. The CDR3 DNA sequence: TGTGCCAGCAGCCCGATTCCGGGACTAGCTCAGAATGAGCAGTTCTTC.

The chain combines TRBV6-5 with TRBJ1-6; 7 bases agree with TRBD1. The CDR3 has 15 amino acids. V dropped 6 bases and J dropped 10; count of bases not matched to a gene: 12. The germline V gene encodes CDR1 MNHEY and CDR2 SVGAGI. This CDR3 reads CASSRQGRRGSPLHF. CDR3 coding DNA: TGTGCCAGCAGCCGACAGGGCCGCCGGGGATCACCCCTCCACTTT.

This rearrangement joins TRBV5-4 to TRBJ2-7, with 10 bases matching TRBD1. This CDR3 has 15 amino acids. In germline, CDR1 is SGHNT, CDR2 YYREEE (reference sequence). Trimming removed 4 bases from V and 2 bases from J; junction bases left unmatched: 6. CDR3 loop: CASSPRGQGAYEQYF. CDR3 coding DNA: TGTGCCAGCAGCCCCCGCGGACAGGGGGCCTACGAGCAGTACTTC. Full variable domain (remainder filled in from reference TRBV5-4 and TRBJ2-7): ETGVTQSPTHLIKTRGQQVTLRCSSQSGHNTVSWYQQALGQGPQFIFQYYREEENGRGNFPPRFSGLQFPNYSSELNVNALELDDSALYLCASSPRGQGAYEQYFGPGTRLTVT.

This chain connects TRBV6-4 to TRBJ2-3; possibly TRBD2 for D (5 bases). V dropped 1 base and J dropped 8 bases, with 10 bases sitting between them. Germline V CDR1 and CDR2: MRHNA, SNTAGT. The CDR3 length is 13 residues. CDR3: CASSDLTGSTQYF. CDR3 nucleotide sequence: TGTGCCAGCAGTGACTTGACGGGGAGTACGCAGTATTTT.

The chain links TRBV6-6 to TRBJ1-5; TRBD1 is a possible D gene (6 bases). CDR1 and CDR2 from the germline V gene are MNHNY and SVGAGI (reference sequence). Trimming pared 6 bases from V and 3 bases from J, leaving 12 bases between. The CDR3 totals 14 residues. The CDR3 protein is CASSRGQFNQPQHF. In DNA form, the CDR3 reads TGTGCCAGCAGCCGCGGACAGTTCAATCAGCCCCAGCATTTT.

Details on this clone: The junction and the germline gene differ at one end; a read error may be behind it. The same CDR3 is also encoded by other DNA sequences in this sample. V is TRBV5-1 and J is TRBJ2-1, with TRBD1 as a possible D gene (6 bases). CDR3 length: 14 amino acids. Germline V gene data show CDR1 as SGHRS and CDR2 as YFSETQ. The chain's CDR3 is CASSLDTGLVEQFF. DNA of the CDR3: TGCGCGAGCAGCTTGGATACAGGGCTTGTAGAGCAGTTCTTC.

This clone was observed a few times. The rearrangement joins TRBV5-1 to TRBJ1-4; D is unclear. V dropped 3 bases and J dropped 8 bases, with 17 bases sitting between them. CDR3 length equals 15 residues. Germline assignment: CDR1 SGHRS and CDR2 YFSETQ. The chain's CDR3 is CASSYHGPGKEKLFF. CDR3 DNA: TGCGCCAGCAGCTACCACGGGCCTGGGAAGGAAAAACTGTTTTTT.

The V call is TRBV15, the J call TRBJ1-2; weak D call: TRBD1 (6 bases). Germline values: CDR1 LNHNV, CDR2 YYDKDF (reference sequence). The CDR3 loop spans 16 amino acids. V lost 5 bases and J lost 2, with 18 bases in between. CDR3 in DNA: TGTGCCACCAGCCGCGACCTAATAACAGGGAACTATGGCTACACCTTC. Translation gives CATSRDLITGNYGYTF.

The V and J genes are TRBV5-6 and TRBJ2-5; 7 bases are a match to TRBD1. Germline V gene sequence: CDR1 SGHDT, CDR2 YYEEEE. Germline trimming cut 1 base from V and 0 bases from J; bases unmatched to any gene: 0. This CDR3 has 14 amino acids. CDR3 in DNA: TGTGCCAGCAGCTTGACAGGGGACCAAGAGACCCAGTACTTC. Its protein product is CASSLTGDQETQYF.

This clone was observed a single time. The J gene is TRBJ1-1, the V gene TRBV7-2, with D hard to call. Germline-derived CDR1 and CDR2 are SGHTA and FQGNSA. The V and J ends lost 4 bases and 6 bases respectively, with 15 bases between them. The CDR3 spans 14 residues. CDR3 nucleotide sequence: TGTGCCAGCAGCTCAAGGAGGGATGCCGCTGAAGCTTTCTTT. This translates into CASSSRRDAAEAFF. The full variable domain, completed using reference TRBV7-2 and TRBJ1-1, is GAGVSQSPSNKVTEKGKDVELRCDPISGHTALYWYRQSLGQGLEFLIYFQGNSAPDKSGLPSDRFSAERTGGSVSTLTIQRTQQEDSAVYLCASSSRRDAAEAFFGQGTRLTVV.